The T cell receptor beta chain under discussion was sequenced for a study of blood T cell repertoires in COVID-19. Study summary: Researchers got acute and convalescent COVID-19 samples from the United States, Italy and Spain.

Under the authors' procedure: Amplifying reference gene primers gave estimates of nucleated cell counts. Clones were sequenced by immunoSEQ multiplex PCR, and TCRdb holds only the in-frame ones, with some missing. The V and J calls and clone size are taken from that table; D and trimming were inferred from the DNA. Of 88,000 or so clones detected, roughly 83% appear once; the ten largest clones hold more than 20%. Trimming cost V 2 bases and J 4 bases, with 6 bases left between them. From germline, CDR1 is LGHDT and CDR2 YNNKEL (reference sequence). This CDR3 contains 13 residues. The origin of this receptor is a human donor in a cohort sampled during active COVID-19. The gene calls are TRBV3-1 (or the pseudogene TRBV3-2) and TRBJ1-3; no firm D call. Sequenced sample: peripheral blood. The CDR3 sequence is CASSQILGNTIYF. In DNA, the CDR3 is TGTGCCAGCAGCCAAATTCTCGGAAACACCATATATTTT.